The rows below give T cell receptor beta chains drawn from one sample of a study of CD8 T cells in Susac syndrome. Each CDR3 protein gets one entry after TCRdb re-called the immunoSEQ multiplex PCR reads with MiXCR. This table has more than 200,000 distinct CDR3 sequences, 94% appearing once. The specimen sequenced was CD4+ T cells from PBMCs. These receptors were collected from a human donor with Susac syndrome. CDR3s include the opening cysteine and the closing phenylalanine or tryptophan. The D gene is left open where the match is weak. Rows may omit the clone size; those that give it use once, few, many or a size class.

v_gene: TRBV28; abundance: .; d_gene: TRBD1; j_gene: TRBJ2-3; CDR3nt: TGTGCCAGCAGTCAACCCGGGACAGGGTCCCCAGATACGCAGTATTTT; CDR3aa: CASSQPGTGSPDTQYF
v_gene: TRBV20-1; abundance: .; d_gene: .; j_gene: TRBJ1-5; CDR3nt: TGCAGTGCTAGAACTGCGGACAGCAGAATTATCAATCAGCCCCAGCATTTT; CDR3aa: CSARTADSRIINQPQHF
v_gene: TRBV18; abundance: .; d_gene: .; j_gene: TRBJ2-5; CDR3nt: TGTGCCAGCTCATGGACCGGGACAATGAAAGAGACCCAGTACTTC; CDR3aa: CASSWTGTMKETQYF
v_gene: TRBV7-2; abundance: .; d_gene: TRBD1; j_gene: TRBJ2-7; CDR3nt: TGTGCCAGCAGACAGACAGGGTCCAACGAGCAGTACTTC; CDR3aa: CASRQTGSNEQYF
v_gene: TRBV4-2; abundance: .; d_gene: .; j_gene: TRBJ1-6; CDR3nt: TGTGCCAGCAGCCAAGTGGGGGTAGGCAATTCACCCCTCCACTTT; CDR3aa: CASSQVGVGNSPLHF
v_gene: TRBV10-3; abundance: .; d_gene: TRBD2; j_gene: TRBJ2-7; CDR3nt: TGTGCCACCCAACTAGCGGAGGACTCCTACGAGCAGTACTTC; CDR3aa: CATQLAEDSYEQYF
v_gene: TRBV6-2/TRBV6-3; abundance: .; d_gene: TRBD2; j_gene: TRBJ2-5; CDR3nt: TGTGCCAGCATTCCTCCGGCGGGGGATCAAGAGACCCAGTACTTC; CDR3aa: CASIPPAGDQETQYF
v_gene: TRBV5-6; abundance: .; d_gene: .; j_gene: TRBJ2-1; CDR3nt: TGTGCCAGCAGCTTATCCGGGACGTGGAGGCATGAGCAGTTCTTC; CDR3aa: CASSLSGTWRHEQFF
v_gene: TRBV6-5; abundance: .; d_gene: .; j_gene: TRBJ1-5; CDR3nt: TGTGCCAGCAGTTACTCTCCCGGACAGCCCCAGCATTTT; CDR3aa: CASSYSPGQPQHF
v_gene: TRBV18; abundance: .; d_gene: TRBD1; j_gene: TRBJ1-5; CDR3nt: TGTGCCAGCTCACCCTCGGACAGGGTTATCAATCAGCCCCAGCTTTTT; CDR3aa: CASSPSDRVINQPQLF
v_gene: TRBV9; abundance: .; d_gene: .; j_gene: TRBJ2-3; CDR3nt: TGTGCCAGCAGCGTACTGACAGACACAGATACGCAGTATTTT; CDR3aa: CASSVLTDTDTQYF
v_gene: TRBV20-1; abundance: .; d_gene: TRBD2; j_gene: TRBJ2-5; CDR3nt: TGCAGTGCTAGTTATGGTAGCGGGGGGGCCGGTGAGACCCAGTACTTC; CDR3aa: CSASYGSGGAGETQYF
v_gene: TRBV20-1; abundance: once; d_gene: .; j_gene: TRBJ2-5; CDR3nt: TGCAGTGCTAGAGATTCTGAACAAGAGACCCAGTACTTC; CDR3aa: CSARDSEQETQYF
v_gene: TRBV9; abundance: once; d_gene: .; j_gene: TRBJ2-2; CDR3nt: TGTGCCAGCAGCGGAAGGGACACCGGGGAGCTGTTTTTT; CDR3aa: CASSGRDTGELFF
v_gene: TRBV20-1; abundance: .; d_gene: .; j_gene: TRBJ1-5; CDR3nt: TGCAGTGCTAACGTCCCCGGGACTGTGAATCAGCCCCAGCATTTT; CDR3aa: CSANVPGTVNQPQHF
v_gene: TRBV3-1; abundance: .; d_gene: TRBD1; j_gene: TRBJ2-1; CDR3nt: TGTGCCAGCAGTCCTCGGACAGGGCGAGTCAATGAGCAGTTCTTC; CDR3aa: CASSPRTGRVNEQFF
v_gene: TRBV7-3; abundance: .; d_gene: TRBD1; j_gene: TRBJ1-2; CDR3nt: TGTGCCAGCAGCTTGCAAGGGGGCCGGGGCTACACCTTC; CDR3aa: CASSLQGGRGYTF
v_gene: TRBV12-3/TRBV12-4; abundance: .; d_gene: .; j_gene: TRBJ2-3; CDR3nt: TGTGCCAGCAGTTCCTACCCAGGGGAGGGTAGCACAGATACGCAGTATTTT; CDR3aa: CASSSYPGEGSTDTQYF
v_gene: TRBV4-1; abundance: .; d_gene: .; j_gene: TRBJ2-1; CDR3nt: TGCGCCAGCAGCCAACAGGGACTCGCATTGACCGGCTCCTACAATGAGCAGTTCTTC; CDR3aa: CASSQQGLALTGSYNEQFF
v_gene: TRBV6-1; abundance: .; d_gene: .; j_gene: TRBJ2-3; CDR3nt: TGTGCCAGCAGAGGCCCGAGGGCGACTAGCACAGATACGCAGTATTTT; CDR3aa: CASRGPRATSTDTQYF
v_gene: TRBV29-1; abundance: .; d_gene: TRBD1; j_gene: TRBJ1-4; CDR3nt: TGCAGCGCCCGGGACAGGGTTGAAAAACTGTTTTTT; CDR3aa: CSARDRVEKLFF
v_gene: TRBV4-3; abundance: .; d_gene: .; j_gene: TRBJ2-2; CDR3nt: TGCGCCAGCAGCTTAGGGAACACGAACACCGGGGAGCTGTTTTTT; CDR3aa: CASSLGNTNTGELFF
v_gene: TRBV19; abundance: .; d_gene: .; j_gene: TRBJ1-5; CDR3nt: TGTGCCAGTAGTCCCCCCCTGGGAAGCAATCAGCCCCAGCATTTT; CDR3aa: CASSPPLGSNQPQHF
v_gene: TRBV20-1; abundance: .; d_gene: TRBD1; j_gene: TRBJ2-3; CDR3nt: TGCAGTTCCGTTCACAGGGGGCAGAGCACAGATACGCAGTATTTT; CDR3aa: CSSVHRGQSTDTQYF
v_gene: TRBV27; abundance: .; d_gene: .; j_gene: TRBJ1-5; CDR3nt: TGTGCCAGCAGTCTAATCTCTGGTGGAGGGAACCAACCCCAGCATTTT; CDR3aa: CASSLISGGGNQPQHF
v_gene: TRBV7-9; abundance: .; d_gene: .; j_gene: TRBJ1-6; CDR3nt: TGTGCCAGCGGAAGAGGGCAGGATAATTCACCCCTCCACTTT; CDR3aa: CASGRGQDNSPLHF
v_gene: TRBV6-2/TRBV6-3; abundance: .; d_gene: .; j_gene: TRBJ1-5; CDR3nt: TGTGCCAGCAGTTACTCTCTGGGGGCGGACCGCAATCAGCCCCAGCATTTT; CDR3aa: CASSYSLGADRNQPQHF
v_gene: TRBV2; abundance: .; d_gene: .; j_gene: TRBJ2-4; CDR3nt: TGTGCCAGCAGTGAAACCGGGGCCAAAAACATTCAGTACTTC; CDR3aa: CASSETGAKNIQYF
v_gene: TRBV19; abundance: .; d_gene: .; j_gene: TRBJ1-2; CDR3nt: TGTGCCAGTAGTACGGGTCAAGTCTATGGCTACACCTTC; CDR3aa: CASSTGQVYGYTF
v_gene: TRBV3-1; abundance: .; d_gene: TRBD1; j_gene: TRBJ2-3; CDR3nt: TGTGCCAGCAGCCACAGGGGGCGTGATACGCAGTATTTT; CDR3aa: CASSHRGRDTQYF
v_gene: TRBV20-1; abundance: .; d_gene: .; j_gene: TRBJ1-5; CDR3nt: TGCAGTGCTAGACGGGGACGCCTCAAGCATTTT; CDR3aa: CSARRGRLKHF
v_gene: TRBV20-1; abundance: .; d_gene: .; j_gene: TRBJ1-6; CDR3nt: TGCAGTGCTAGAGATCCACGGCCTAATTCACCCCTCCACTTT; CDR3aa: CSARDPRPNSPLHF
v_gene: TRBV20-1; abundance: .; d_gene: .; j_gene: TRBJ2-5; CDR3nt: TGCAGTGCTAGGCCGGCGGAGGGGGCCCAAGAGACCCAGTACTTC; CDR3aa: CSARPAEGAQETQYF
v_gene: TRBV30; abundance: .; d_gene: TRBD1; j_gene: TRBJ2-3; CDR3nt: TGTGCCTGGACTGGTAAGGCAGGGGGCGTGAGCACAGATACGCAGTATTTT; CDR3aa: CAWTGKAGGVSTDTQYF
v_gene: TRBV13; abundance: few; d_gene: .; j_gene: TRBJ1-2; CDR3nt: TGTGCCAGCAGCTTAACCCGCAACTATGGCTACACCTTC; CDR3aa: CASSLTRNYGYTF
v_gene: TRBV5-6; abundance: .; d_gene: .; j_gene: TRBJ1-5; CDR3nt: TGTGCCAGCAGCTTTGGGATCCAGCCCCAGCATTTT; CDR3aa: CASSFGIQPQHF
v_gene: TRBV14; abundance: .; d_gene: TRBD2; j_gene: TRBJ2-1; CDR3nt: TGTGCCAGCAGCCAAGAACTAGCGATCGATGAGCAGTTCTTC; CDR3aa: CASSQELAIDEQFF
v_gene: TRBV7-8; abundance: .; d_gene: .; j_gene: TRBJ2-7; CDR3nt: TGTGCCAGCAGCCACACCCCGAGGGTAGCGTGGGAGCAGTACTTC; CDR3aa: CASSHTPRVAWEQYF
v_gene: TRBV20-1; abundance: once; d_gene: .; j_gene: TRBJ2-1; CDR3nt: TGCAGTGCTACGCGGACACAACCAGAGAGTGAGCAGTTCTTC; CDR3aa: CSATRTQPESEQFF
v_gene: TRBV3-1; abundance: .; d_gene: .; j_gene: TRBJ2-5; CDR3nt: TGTGCCAGCAGCCAAGATGCTGTCTCTCGGGAGACCCAGTACTTC; CDR3aa: CASSQDAVSRETQYF
v_gene: TRBV2; abundance: .; d_gene: TRBD1; j_gene: TRBJ1-6; CDR3nt: TGTGCCAGCAGAAACCAGGGGGCTGCTAATTCACCCCTCCACTTT; CDR3aa: CASRNQGAANSPLHF
v_gene: TRBV19; abundance: .; d_gene: .; j_gene: TRBJ1-5; CDR3nt: TGTGCCAGTAGTATGGCAGGAAGCCATAGCAATCAGCCCCAGCATTTT; CDR3aa: CASSMAGSHSNQPQHF
v_gene: TRBV6-1; abundance: .; d_gene: TRBD1; j_gene: TRBJ1-2; CDR3nt: TGTGCCAGCAGACCGACAGGGCGGGATGGCTACACCTTC; CDR3aa: CASRPTGRDGYTF
v_gene: TRBV27; abundance: .; d_gene: .; j_gene: TRBJ1-2; CDR3nt: TGTGCCAGCGCCTTGGATCGATGGGTCTATGGCTACACCTTC; CDR3aa: CASALDRWVYGYTF
v_gene: TRBV7-2; abundance: .; d_gene: TRBD1; j_gene: TRBJ1-2; CDR3nt: TGTGCCAGCAGCGGGGACAGGGGGCTTTCTGGCTACACCTTC; CDR3aa: CASSGDRGLSGYTF
v_gene: TRBV9; abundance: .; d_gene: TRBD1; j_gene: TRBJ2-4; CDR3nt: TGTGCCAGCAGCGAGGGGGCCGAAAACATTCAGTACTTC; CDR3aa: CASSEGAENIQYF
v_gene: TRBV20-1; abundance: .; d_gene: .; j_gene: TRBJ2-7; CDR3nt: TGCAGTGCAAAGGGCCTCTACGAGCAGTACTTC; CDR3aa: CSAKGLYEQYF
v_gene: TRBV7-2; abundance: .; d_gene: TRBD1; j_gene: TRBJ1-2; CDR3nt: TGTGCCAGCAGCTTACAGGGGGGGAATAACTATGGCTACACCTTC; CDR3aa: CASSLQGGNNYGYTF
v_gene: TRBV30; abundance: .; d_gene: .; j_gene: TRBJ1-2; CDR3nt: TGTGCCTGGATGCCGACTAACTATGGCTACACCTTC; CDR3aa: CAWMPTNYGYTF
v_gene: TRBV3-1; abundance: .; d_gene: .; j_gene: TRBJ1-1; CDR3nt: TGTGCCAGCAGCCGACCGCCAACCGGGGAAGCTTTCTTT; CDR3aa: CASSRPPTGEAFF
v_gene: TRBV4-2; abundance: .; d_gene: TRBD1; j_gene: TRBJ2-5; CDR3nt: TGTGCCAGCAGCCAAGATCGGACAGGGGATGACCAGTACTTC; CDR3aa: CASSQDRTGDDQYF
v_gene: TRBV6-5; abundance: .; d_gene: TRBD1; j_gene: TRBJ1-4; CDR3nt: TGTGCCAGCAGTTTCCAGGGGGTGGGCGAAAAACTGTTTTTT; CDR3aa: CASSFQGVGEKLFF
v_gene: TRBV20-1; abundance: once; d_gene: .; j_gene: TRBJ2-1; CDR3nt: TGCAGTGCTACCCTGCTAACTAGCATCGATGAGCAGTTCTTC; CDR3aa: CSATLLTSIDEQFF
v_gene: TRBV30; abundance: .; d_gene: .; j_gene: TRBJ1-1; CDR3nt: TGTGCCTGGTCCCCGGGGGGGGCGTCTTTGAACACTGAAGCTTTCTTT; CDR3aa: CAWSPGGASLNTEAFF